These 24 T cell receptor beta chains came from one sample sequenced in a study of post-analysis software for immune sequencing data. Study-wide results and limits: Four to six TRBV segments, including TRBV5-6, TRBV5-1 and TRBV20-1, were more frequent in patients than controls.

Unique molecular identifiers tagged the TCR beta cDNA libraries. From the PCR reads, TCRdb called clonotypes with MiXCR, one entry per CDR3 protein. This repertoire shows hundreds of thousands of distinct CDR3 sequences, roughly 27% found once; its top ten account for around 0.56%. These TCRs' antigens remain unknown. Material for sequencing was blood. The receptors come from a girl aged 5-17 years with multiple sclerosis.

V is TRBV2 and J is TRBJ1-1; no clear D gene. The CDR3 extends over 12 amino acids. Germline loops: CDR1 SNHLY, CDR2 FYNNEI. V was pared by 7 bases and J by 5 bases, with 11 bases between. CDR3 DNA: TGTGCCAGCAACCGCCTGAGGACTGAAGCTTTCTTT. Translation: CASNRLRTEAFF.

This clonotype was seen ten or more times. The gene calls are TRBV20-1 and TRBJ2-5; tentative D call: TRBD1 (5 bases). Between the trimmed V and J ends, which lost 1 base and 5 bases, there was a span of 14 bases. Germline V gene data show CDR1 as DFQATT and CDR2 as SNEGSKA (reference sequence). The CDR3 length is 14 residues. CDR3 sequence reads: CSARVIGAGETQYF. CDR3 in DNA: TGCAGTGCTAGAGTTATTGGGGCAGGCGAGACCCAGTACTTC.

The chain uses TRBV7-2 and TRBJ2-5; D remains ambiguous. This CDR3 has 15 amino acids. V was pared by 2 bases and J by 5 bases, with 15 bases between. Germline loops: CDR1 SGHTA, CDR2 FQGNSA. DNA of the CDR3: TGTGCCAGCAGCTTATCGCGATGGGTTACGGAGACCCAGTACTTC. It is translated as CASSLSRWVTETQYF.

CDR3 loop: CASRLAGGELHEQFF. The CDR3 DNA sequence: TGTGCCAGCAGGCTAGCGGGAGGGGAGCTCCATGAGCAGTTCTTC. V is TRBV12-3 or TRBV12-4 and J is TRBJ2-1; TRBD2 aligns across 12 bases. This CDR3 is 15 amino acids long. Trimming at V came to 6 bases and at J to 8 bases, leaving 8 bases not matched to a gene.

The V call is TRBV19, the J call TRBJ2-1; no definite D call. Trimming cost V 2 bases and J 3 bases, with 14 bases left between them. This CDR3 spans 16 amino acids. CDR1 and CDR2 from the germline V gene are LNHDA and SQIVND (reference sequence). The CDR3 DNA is TGTGCCAGTAGTATACTGTCAGGACCGTTCTACAATGAGCAGTTCTTC. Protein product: CASSILSGPFYNEQFF.

The CDR3 loop reads CASSLPTANSPLHF. CDR3 sequence (DNA): TGTGCCAGCAGCCTACCGACAGCTAATTCACCCCTCCACTTT. V gene TRBV7-2 combines with J gene TRBJ1-6, with D maybe TRBD1 (5 bases). Germline assignment: CDR1 SGHTA and CDR2 FQGNSA. This CDR3 comprises 14 residues. V was shortened by 5 bases and J by 6 bases, with 11 bases between the two germline ends.

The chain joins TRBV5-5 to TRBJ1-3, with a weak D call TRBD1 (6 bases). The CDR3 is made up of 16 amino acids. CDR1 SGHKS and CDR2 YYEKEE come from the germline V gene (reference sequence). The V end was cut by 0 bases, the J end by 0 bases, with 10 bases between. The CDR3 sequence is CASSLGPQGSGNTIYF. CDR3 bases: TGTGCCAGCAGCTTGGGCCCACAGGGCTCTGGAAACACCATATATTTT.

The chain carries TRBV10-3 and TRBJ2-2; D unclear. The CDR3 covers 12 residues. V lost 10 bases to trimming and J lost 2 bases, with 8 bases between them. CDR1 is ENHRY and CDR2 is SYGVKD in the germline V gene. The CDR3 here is CATRTNTGELFF. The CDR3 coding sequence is TGTGCCACCCGAACAAACACCGGGGAGCTGTTTTTT.

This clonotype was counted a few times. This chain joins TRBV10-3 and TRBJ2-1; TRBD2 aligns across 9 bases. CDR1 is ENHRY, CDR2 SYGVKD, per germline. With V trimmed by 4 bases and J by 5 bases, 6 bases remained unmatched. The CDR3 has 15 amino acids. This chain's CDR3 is CAISVIASGNNEQFF. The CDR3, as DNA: TGTGCCATCAGTGTGATTGCTAGCGGGAACAATGAGCAGTTCTTC.

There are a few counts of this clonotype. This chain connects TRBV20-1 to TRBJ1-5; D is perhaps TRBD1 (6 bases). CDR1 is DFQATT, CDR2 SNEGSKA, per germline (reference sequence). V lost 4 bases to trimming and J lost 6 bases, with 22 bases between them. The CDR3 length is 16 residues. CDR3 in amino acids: CSAILPQGFLSQPQHF. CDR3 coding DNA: TGCAGTGCTATCCTCCCGCAGGGGTTTCTTAGTCAGCCCCAGCATTTT.

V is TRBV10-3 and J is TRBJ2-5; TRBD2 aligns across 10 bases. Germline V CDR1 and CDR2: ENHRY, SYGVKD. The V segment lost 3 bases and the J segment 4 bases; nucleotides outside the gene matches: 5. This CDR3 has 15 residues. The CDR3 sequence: CAISDYSGRRETQYF. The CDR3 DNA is TGTGCCATCAGTGATTATAGCGGGAGGCGAGAGACCCAGTACTTC.

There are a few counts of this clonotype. CDR3 nucleotides: TGCAGTGCTCCGGGGTTAGCGGGAGCGTACGAGCAGTACTTC. It encodes CSAPGLAGAYEQYF. The V gene is TRBV20-1, the J gene TRBJ2-7; TRBD2 matches 9 bases. The CDR3 length is 14 residues. Unmatched junction bases numbered 9, after V lost 5 bases and J lost 4 bases. Germline-derived CDR1 and CDR2 are DFQATT and SNEGSKA (reference sequence).

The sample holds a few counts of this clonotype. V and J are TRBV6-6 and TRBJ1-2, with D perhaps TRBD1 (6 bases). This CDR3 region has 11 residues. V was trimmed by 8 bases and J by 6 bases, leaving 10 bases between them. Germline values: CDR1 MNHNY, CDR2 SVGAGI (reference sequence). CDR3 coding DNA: TGTGCCAGCTTCCGACAGGATGGCTACACCTTC. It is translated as CASFRQDGYTF.

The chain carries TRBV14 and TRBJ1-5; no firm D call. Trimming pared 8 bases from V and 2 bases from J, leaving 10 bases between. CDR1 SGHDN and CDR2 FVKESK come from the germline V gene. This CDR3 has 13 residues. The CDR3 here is CASSPGRNQPQHF. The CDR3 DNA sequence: TGTGCCAGCTCCCCTGGGCGCAATCAGCCCCAGCATTTT.

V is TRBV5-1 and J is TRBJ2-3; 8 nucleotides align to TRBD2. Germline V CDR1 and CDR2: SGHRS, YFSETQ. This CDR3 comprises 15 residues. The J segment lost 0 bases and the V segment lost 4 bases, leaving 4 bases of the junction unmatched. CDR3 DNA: TGCGCCAGCAGCGTAGCGGGGACTAGCACAGATACGCAGTATTTT. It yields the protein CASSVAGTSTDTQYF.

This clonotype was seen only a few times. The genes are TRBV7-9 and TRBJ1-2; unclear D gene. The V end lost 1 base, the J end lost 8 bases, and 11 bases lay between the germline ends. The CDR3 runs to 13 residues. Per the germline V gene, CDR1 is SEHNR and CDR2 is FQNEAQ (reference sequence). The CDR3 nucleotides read TGTGCCAGCAGCTTAGTAAACAGCCGCGGCTACACCTTC. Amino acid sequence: CASSLVNSRGYTF.

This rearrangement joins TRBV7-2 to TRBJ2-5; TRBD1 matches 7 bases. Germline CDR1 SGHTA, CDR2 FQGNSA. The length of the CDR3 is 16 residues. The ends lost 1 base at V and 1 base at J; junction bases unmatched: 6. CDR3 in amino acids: CASSLGPGTAQETQYF. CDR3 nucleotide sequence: TGTGCCAGCAGCTTAGGCCCCGGGACAGCCCAAGAGACCCAGTACTTC.

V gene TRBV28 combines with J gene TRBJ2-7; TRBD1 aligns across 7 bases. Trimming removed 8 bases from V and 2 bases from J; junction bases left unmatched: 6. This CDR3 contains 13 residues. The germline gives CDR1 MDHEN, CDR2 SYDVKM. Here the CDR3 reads CASGEGGAYEQYF. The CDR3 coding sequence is TGTGCCAGCGGGGAAGGGGGCGCCTACGAGCAGTACTTC. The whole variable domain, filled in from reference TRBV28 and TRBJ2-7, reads DVKVTQSSRYLVKRTGEKVFLECVQDMDHENMFWYRQDPGLGLRLIYFSYDVKMKEKGDIPEGYSVSREKKERFSLILESASTNQTSMYLCASGEGGAYEQYFGPGTRLTVT.

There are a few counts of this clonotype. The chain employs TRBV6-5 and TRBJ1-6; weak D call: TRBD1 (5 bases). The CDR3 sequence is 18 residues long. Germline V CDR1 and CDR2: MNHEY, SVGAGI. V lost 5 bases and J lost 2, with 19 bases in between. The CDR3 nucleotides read TGTGCCAGCAGTACCCGACTCCTCGGGACGGCCTATAATTCACCCCTCCACTTT. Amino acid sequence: CASSTRLLGTAYNSPLHF.

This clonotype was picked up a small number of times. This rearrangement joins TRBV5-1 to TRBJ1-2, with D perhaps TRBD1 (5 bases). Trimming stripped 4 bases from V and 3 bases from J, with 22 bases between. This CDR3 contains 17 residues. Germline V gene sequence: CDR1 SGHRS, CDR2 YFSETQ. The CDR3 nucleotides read TGCGCCAGCAGCCCCGGGGCCTTTTTGTCCTGGGACTATGGCTACACCTTC. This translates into CASSPGAFLSWDYGYTF.

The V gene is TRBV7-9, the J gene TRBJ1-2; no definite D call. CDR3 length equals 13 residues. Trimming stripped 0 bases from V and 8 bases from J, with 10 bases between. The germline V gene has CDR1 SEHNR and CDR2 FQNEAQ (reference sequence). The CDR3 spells CASSLATGSGYTF. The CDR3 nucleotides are TGTGCCAGCAGCTTAGCGACGGGGTCAGGCTACACCTTC.

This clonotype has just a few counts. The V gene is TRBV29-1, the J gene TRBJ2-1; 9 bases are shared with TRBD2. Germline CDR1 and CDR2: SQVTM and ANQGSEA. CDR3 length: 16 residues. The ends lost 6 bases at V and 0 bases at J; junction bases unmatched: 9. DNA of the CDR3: TGCAGCGTCCTAGCGGGACCACCAACCTCCTACAATGAGCAGTTCTTC. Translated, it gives CSVLAGPPTSYNEQFF.

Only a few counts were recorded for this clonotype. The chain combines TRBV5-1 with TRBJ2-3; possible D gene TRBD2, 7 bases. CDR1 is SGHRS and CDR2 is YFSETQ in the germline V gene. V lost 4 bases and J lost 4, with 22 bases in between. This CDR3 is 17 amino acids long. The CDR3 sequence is CASSPLFGGRGSDTQYF. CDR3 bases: TGCGCCAGCAGCCCGTTGTTCGGGGGGCGAGGGTCAGATACGCAGTATTTT.

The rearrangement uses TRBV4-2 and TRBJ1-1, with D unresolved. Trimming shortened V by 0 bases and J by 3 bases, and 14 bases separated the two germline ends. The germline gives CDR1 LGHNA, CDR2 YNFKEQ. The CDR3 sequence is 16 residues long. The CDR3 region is CASSQDLVKEDTEAFF. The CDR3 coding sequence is TGTGCCAGCAGCCAAGATCTGGTCAAGGAAGACACTGAAGCTTTCTTT.